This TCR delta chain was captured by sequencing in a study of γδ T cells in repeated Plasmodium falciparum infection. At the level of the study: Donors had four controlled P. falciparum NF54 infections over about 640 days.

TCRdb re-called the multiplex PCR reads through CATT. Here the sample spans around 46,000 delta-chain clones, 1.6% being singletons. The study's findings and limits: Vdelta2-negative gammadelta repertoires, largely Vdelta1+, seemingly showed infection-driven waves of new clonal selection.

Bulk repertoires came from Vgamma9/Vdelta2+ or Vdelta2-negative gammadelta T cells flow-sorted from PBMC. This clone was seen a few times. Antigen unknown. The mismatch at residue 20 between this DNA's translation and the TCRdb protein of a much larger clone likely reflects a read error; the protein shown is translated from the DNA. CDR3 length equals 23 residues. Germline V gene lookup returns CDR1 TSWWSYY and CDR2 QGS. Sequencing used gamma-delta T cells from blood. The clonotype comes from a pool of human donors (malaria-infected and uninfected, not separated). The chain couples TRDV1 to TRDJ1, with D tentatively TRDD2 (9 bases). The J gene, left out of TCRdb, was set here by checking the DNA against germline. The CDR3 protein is CALGEPAFLRQLGGTYYTDELIF. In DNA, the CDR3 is TGTGCTCTTGGGGAACCCGCCTTCCTACGCCAACTGGGGGGGACATACTACACCGATGAACTCATCTTT.